One and the same sample provided the 8 T cell receptor beta chains below, sequenced in a study of cytomegalovirus exposure and HLA in healthy donors (dated by TCRdb to the late 2010s). The library came from the immunoSEQ multiplex PCR assay. For the multiplex PCR, a mixture combining 60 forward primers for TCR Vbeta segments and 13 reverse primers for TCR Jbeta segments was used. In TCRdb, the immuneACCESS table is reduced to in-frame sequences with V and J assigned. These tables do not hold every clone; where another copy was compared, an unresolved V gene accounts for under half, and the others remain unexplained. The sample contains approximately 170,000 clones, over 60% of them found a single time. The top ten clones comprise 0.65% to 0.85% of the sample. Sample: PBMCs. The receptor source for this set is a female donor in good health and CMV-seronegative.

The chain is built from TRBV7-9 and TRBJ2-3; D not certain. Per the germline V gene, CDR1 is SEHNR and CDR2 is FQNEAQ (reference sequence). This CDR3 contains 12 residues. Trimming removed 4 bases from V and 4 bases from J, with 6 bases in between. The CDR3 bases are TGTGCCAGCAGCTATCACTCAGATACGCAGTATTTT. This gives the protein CASSYHSDTQYF. Looking up the rest from reference TRBV7-9 and TRBJ2-3 gives the full variable domain: DTGVSQNPRHKITKRGQNVTFRCDPISEHNRLYWYRQTLGQGPEFLTYFQNEAQLEKSRLLSDRFSAERPKGSFSTLEIQRTEQGDSAMYLCASSYHSDTQYFGPGTRLTVL.

V is TRBV5-6 and J is TRBJ2-2; no firm D call. V lost 4 bases and J 3 bases, leaving 7 bases between the germline ends. This CDR3 spans 13 amino acids. In germline, CDR1 is SGHDT, CDR2 YYEEEE. The CDR3 is CASSLQDTGELFF. The CDR3 nucleotides read TGTGCCAGCAGCCTTCAGGACACCGGGGAGCTGTTTTTT.

In its sample, this clone was seen once. The chain has TRBV6-1 and TRBJ2-7; possibly TRBD2 for D (5 bases). This CDR3 region has 10 residues. The germline CDR1 and CDR2 sequences are MNHNS and SASEGT. With 6 bases removed from V and 9 bases from J, the gap between germline ends came to 9 bases. The CDR3 bases are TGTGCCAGCAGGGGAGTCTTGCAGTACTTC. Amino acid sequence: CASRGVLQYF.

This sequence joins TRBV2 and TRBJ2-7; the match to TRBD2 covers 10 bases. V dropped 6 bases and J dropped 2; count of bases not matched to a gene: 4. Germline CDR1 is SNHLY and CDR2 is FYNNEI. This CDR3 is 14 amino acids long. CDR3 nucleotides: TGTGCCAGCAGGGAGACTAGCGGGCCCTACGAGCAGTACTTC. Its translation: CASRETSGPYEQYF.

The table lists this clone with a few counts. The sample holds other DNA sequences that translate to the same CDR3. This chain uses TRBV6-5 with TRBJ1-1; D call uncertain. The CDR3 spans 13 residues. V was cut by 0 bases and J by 2 bases, with 4 bases left in between. Germline values: CDR1 MNHEY, CDR2 SVGAGI. DNA for the CDR3: TGTGCCAGCAGTTACTCGTTAAACACTGAAGCTTTCTTT. As protein: CASSYSLNTEAFF.

CDR3 in amino acids: CASSFNRGRGEQYF. Written as DNA, the CDR3 is TGTGCCAGCAGCTTTAACAGGGGGCGAGGAGAGCAGTACTTC. This rearrangement joins TRBV7-2 to TRBJ2-7, with 9 bases aligning to TRBD1. The CDR3 spans 14 residues. Per germline, CDR1 SGHTA and CDR2 FQGNSA. V shed 3 bases and J 7 bases; nucleotides not matched to a gene: 7.

This clone was seen a few times. V and J are TRBV11-1 and TRBJ1-1; D is possibly TRBD1 (5 bases). Germline CDR1 and CDR2: SGHAT and FQDESV (reference sequence). CDR3 length: 13 residues. The V end lost 1 base, the J end lost 9 bases, and 12 bases lay between the germline ends. The chain's CDR3 is CASSLGGLSQAFF. The DNA of the CDR3 is TGTGCCAGCAGCTTAGGGGGACTGAGCCAAGCTTTCTTT.

The chain joins TRBV23-1 to TRBJ2-4, with TRBD1 identical over 9 bases. TRBV23-1 belongs to the ORF category, with a function that is uncertain. Germline trimming cut 2 bases from V and 0 bases from J; bases unmatched to any gene: 14. The CDR3 is made up of 20 amino acids. The CDR3 here is CASSQTPRDRAVKAKNIQYF. The CDR3 nucleotides read TGCGCCAGCAGTCAAACCCCCCGGGACAGGGCGGTGAAAGCCAAAAACATTCAGTACTTC.